Following are 18 T cell receptor beta chains from one sample sequenced in a study of shared clonotypes between healthy human individuals. The table came from immunoSEQ multiplex PCR; TCRdb's copy has only in-frame clones and leaves some out. Among some 200,000 clones, approximately 62% were seen once, and the ten largest hold more than 9%. The sequencing input was memory CD4+ T cells sorted from blood. Documented subset: CD45RA-negative fraction. These receptors all stem from a young man in good health.

This chain links TRBV11-2 with TRBJ1-2; D gene uncertain. The CDR3 covers 14 residues. The V end lost 5 bases, the J end lost 1 base, and 11 bases lay between the germline ends. The V gene's germline CDR1 is SGHAT and CDR2 FQNNGV. The CDR3 region has the DNA TGTGCCAGCAGCCCCGGTGGAGATAACTATGGCTACACCTTC. Its protein product is CASSPGGDNYGYTF. Drawing the rest from reference TRBV11-2 and TRBJ1-2, the complete variable domain is EAGVAQSPRYKIIEKRQSVAFWCNPISGHATLYWYQQILGQGPKLLIQFQNNGVVDDSQLPKDRFSAERLKGVDSTLKIQPAKLEDSAVYLCASSPGGDNYGYTFGSGTRLTVV.

This chain joins TRBV11-2 and TRBJ2-2; D is undetermined. Germline loops: CDR1 SGHAT, CDR2 FQNNGV. V lost 0 bases, J lost 4 bases, and 9 bases lay in between. The CDR3 consists of 15 residues. CDR3 residues: CASSLDRWATGELFF. As DNA, the CDR3 is TGTGCCAGCAGCTTAGATCGATGGGCCACCGGGGAGCTGTTTTTT. The full variable domain, rest sourced from reference TRBV11-2 and TRBJ2-2, is EAGVAQSPRYKIIEKRQSVAFWCNPISGHATLYWYQQILGQGPKLLIQFQNNGVVDDSQLPKDRFSAERLKGVDSTLKIQPAKLEDSAVYLCASSLDRWATGELFFGEGSRLTVL.

This clone was observed a handful of times. The chain employs TRBV7-2 and TRBJ2-7; D ambiguous. CDR1 and CDR2 from the germline V gene are SGHTA and FQGNSA. Between the trimmed V and J ends, which lost 2 bases and 6 bases, there was a span of 8 bases. This CDR3 spans 12 amino acids. This CDR3 reads CASSLNAAEQYF. In DNA form, the CDR3 reads TGTGCCAGCAGCTTAAATGCCGCCGAGCAGTACTTC.

The chain has TRBV13 and TRBJ2-3; 13 bases are shared with TRBD2. Germline lookup yields CDR1 PRHDT and CDR2 FYEKMQ (reference sequence). Losses at the gene ends were 5 bases for V and 4 bases for J; bases not matched to a gene: 9. CDR3 length: 17 amino acids. The CDR3 DNA follows: TGTGCCAGCAGCCTTAGACTAGCGGGAGGCGGTGCAGATACGCAGTATTTT. It yields the protein CASSLRLAGGGADTQYF.

The chain is built from TRBV5-1 and TRBJ2-3; no firm D call. V lost 7 bases and J 1 base, leaving 19 bases between the germline ends. The CDR3 loop spans 16 amino acids. Germline CDR1 is SGHRS and CDR2 is YFSETQ. CDR3 coding DNA: TGCGCCAGCTCGACGAATACGATACGGGGCACAGATACGCAGTATTTT. As protein: CASSTNTIRGTDTQYF.

On this clone: Other DNA sequences of this sample code for an identical CDR3. The chain has TRBV27 and TRBJ2-3; D is uncertain. Germline CDR1 MNHEY, CDR2 SMNVEV (reference sequence). V was shortened by 6 bases and J by 6 bases, with 7 bases between the two germline ends. The CDR3 loop spans 11 amino acids. The CDR3 is CASSFGDTQYF. Here the CDR3 DNA reads TGTGCCAGCAGCTTTGGTGATACGCAGTATTTT.

The gene calls are TRBV18 and TRBJ1-1; the D is unclear. Trimming pared 6 bases from V and 0 bases from J, leaving 17 bases between. This CDR3 spans 16 amino acids. Germline V gene data show CDR1 as KGHSH and CDR2 as LQKENI. The DNA of the CDR3 is TGTGCCAGCTCCCCGACGCGGCAGATCGTGAACACTGAAGCTTTCTTT. Its translation: CASSPTRQIVNTEAFF.

This clone was observed a single time. The CDR3 nucleotides read TGCAGCGTACTGCTACAGGGTTACAATGAGCAGTTCTTC. The encoded protein is CSVLLQGYNEQFF. The rearrangement uses TRBV29-1 and TRBJ2-1; D is perhaps TRBD1 (6 bases). Trimming removed 6 bases from V and 4 bases from J, with 13 bases in between. CDR3 length: 13 amino acids. In germline, CDR1 is SQVTM, CDR2 ANQGSEA.

This chain joins TRBV6-1 and TRBJ1-1; 9 bases align to TRBD1. CDR3 length: 17 residues. V dropped 2 bases and J dropped 2; count of bases not matched to a gene: 9. Germline V gene sequence: CDR1 MNHNS, CDR2 SASEGT. The CDR3, as DNA: TGTGCCAGCAGTGAACTATCCGGGACAGGGTTTAACACTGAAGCTTTCTTT. It specifies CASSELSGTGFNTEAFF.

The chain links TRBV18 to TRBJ1-5, with D possibly matching TRBD1 (6 bases). The V gene's germline CDR1 is KGHSH and CDR2 LQKENI. The CDR3 loop spans 14 amino acids. V was cut by 6 bases and J by 5 bases, with 14 bases left in between. The CDR3 here is CASSPSAGDQPQHF. In nucleotides, the CDR3 is TGTGCCAGCTCCCCGAGTGCAGGGGATCAGCCCCAGCATTTT.

A single count supports this clone. This sequence joins TRBV9 and TRBJ1-4; tentative D call: TRBD1 (5 bases). The CDR3 is 14 amino acids. Germline values: CDR1 SGDLS, CDR2 YYNGEE. The ends were cut back, 4 bases at V and 2 bases at J, with 9 bases in the middle. CDR3 DNA sequence: TGTGCCAGCAGCCGGGGGGTGACTAATGAAAAACTGTTTTTT. Protein sequence: CASSRGVTNEKLFF.

The chain has TRBV11-2 and TRBJ2-7; D gene unclear. CDR1 and CDR2 (germline): SGHAT, FQNNGV. Trimming took 6 bases from V and 4 from J, leaving 10 bases between them. The CDR3 is made up of 12 amino acids. In DNA form, the CDR3 reads TGTGCCAGCAGTTCCGAATGGTACGAGCAGTACTTC. Its translation: CASSSEWYEQYF.

This chain links TRBV9 with TRBJ2-2, with D maybe TRBD1 (5 bases). The germline V gene has CDR1 SGDLS and CDR2 YYNGEE. This CDR3 is 14 amino acids long. Trimming left V 4 bases short and J 1 base short, with 8 bases between. The CDR3: CASSNTGNTGELFF. In DNA form, the CDR3 reads TGTGCCAGCAGCAACACAGGGAACACCGGGGAGCTGTTTTTT.

This clone was counted only a few times. This chain uses TRBV2 with TRBJ1-4, with 9 bases lining up with TRBD1. The CDR3 covers 14 residues. J was trimmed by 8 bases and V by 5 bases; bases with no gene match: 6. CDR1 SNHLY and CDR2 FYNNEI come from the germline V gene. The CDR3 loop reads CASSQQGAREKLFF. The CDR3 nucleotides are TGTGCCAGCAGTCAACAGGGGGCAAGGGAAAAACTGTTTTTT.

The CDR3 DNA follows: TGTGCCAGCAGCTGGACTAGCGGGAGCTTTTCGTACGAGCAGTACTTC. Translated: CASSWTSGSFSYEQYF. The V call is TRBV7-2, the J call TRBJ2-7; TRBD2 agrees at 13 bases. CDR3 length: 16 amino acids. V lost 4 bases to trimming and J lost 4 bases; unmatched junction nucleotides: 7. CDR1 SGHTA and CDR2 FQGNSA come from the germline V gene.

J is TRBJ2-7 and V is TRBV2, with TRBD2 identical over 13 bases. From germline, CDR1 is SNHLY and CDR2 FYNNEI. J gave up 6 bases and V 6 bases, and 5 bases lay outside the gene matches. The CDR3 contains 14 residues. The CDR3 region is CASRGTSGKLEQYF. The CDR3 nucleotides read TGTGCCAGCAGAGGGACTAGCGGGAAGCTCGAGCAGTACTTC.

This clone was detected only a few times. The chain recombines TRBV5-3 with TRBJ1-1; maybe TRBD1 (5 bases). TRBV5-3 is assigned to the ORF class and has an uncertain function. This CDR3 has 14 residues. Trimming removed 2 bases from V and 5 bases from J, with 13 bases in between. CDR3 in DNA: TGTGCCAGAAGCTTTCAGGGAAAGGAGACTGAAGCTTTCTTT. It specifies CARSFQGKETEAFF.

The rearrangement uses TRBV7-3 and TRBJ2-1, with 9 bases lining up with TRBD2. V dropped 1 base and J dropped 7; count of bases not matched to a gene: 5. Germline loops: CDR1 SGHTA, CDR2 FQGTGA. The CDR3 spans 15 residues. The CDR3 loop reads CASSLMVAGVNEQFF. The CDR3 nucleotides are TGTGCCAGCAGCTTAATGGTAGCGGGAGTAAATGAGCAGTTCTTC.